Listed below are T cell receptor beta chains from one sample, sequenced in a study of Graves' ophthalmopathy and Graves' hyperthyroidism. TCRdb fed the multiplex PCR reads into MiXCR, producing one record per CDR3 protein. The sample yields about 240,000 distinct CDR3 sequences, about 47% seen once. Input material: peripheral blood. The receptor source for this set is an adult man with Graves' ophthalmopathy. Each CDR3 is given with its conserved first and last residue. Clone size, where shown, is once, few, many, or a class for clones that have expanded.

V gene: TRBV5-8
clone size: few
CDR3 length: 14
CDR3 protein: CASSLGGIREKLFF

V gene: TRBV19
clone size: few
CDR3 length: 16
CDR3 protein: CASSGSGRESDYGYTF

V gene: TRBV9
clone size: few
CDR3 length: 15
CDR3 protein: CASSVDPRGGETQYF

V gene: TRBV7-3
clone size: -
CDR3 length: 12
CDR3 protein: CASSLRDTSEAF

V gene: TRBV20-1
clone size: -
CDR3 length: 14
CDR3 protein: CSASPGALNNEQFF

V gene: TRBV4-3
clone size: -
CDR3 length: 17
CDR3 protein: CASSQYYSGGLQETQYF

V gene: TRBV6-1
clone size: -
CDR3 length: 12
CDR3 protein: CASSEVQNTIYF

V gene: TRBV15
clone size: -
CDR3 length: 15
CDR3 protein: CATSSIRDNQETQYF

V gene: TRBV25-1
clone size: -
CDR3 length: 15
CDR3 protein: CASSGFGGESYEQYF

V gene: TRBV7-9
clone size: few
CDR3 length: 11
CDR3 protein: CASSPGGAEYF

V gene: TRBV12-3/TRBV12-4
clone size: -
CDR3 length: 15
CDR3 protein: CASSFIQGMDEKLFF

V gene: TRBV10-3
clone size: -
CDR3 length: 15
CDR3 protein: CASSERTGSNQPQHF

V gene: TRBV19
clone size: -
CDR3 length: 15
CDR3 protein: CASSMETGEYQPQHF

V gene: TRBV7-9
clone size: -
CDR3 length: 10
CDR3 protein: CASSSVVAFF

V gene: TRBV20-1
clone size: few
CDR3 length: 15
CDR3 protein: CSASSGPGSAGELFF

V gene: TRBV2
clone size: once
CDR3 length: 15
CDR3 protein: CASSEGGSSGNTIYF

V gene: TRBV20-1
clone size: -
CDR3 length: 13
CDR3 protein: CSARSGTDYEQYF

V gene: TRBV29-1
clone size: few
CDR3 length: 12
CDR3 protein: CSVADGTYEQYF

V gene: TRBV12-3/TRBV12-4
clone size: -
CDR3 length: 15
CDR3 protein: CASSSMPGSSGELFF

V gene: TRBV5-1
clone size: few
CDR3 length: 18
CDR3 protein: CASSSLPSGTGMGFEAFF

V gene: TRBV15
clone size: -
CDR3 length: 14
CDR3 protein: CATTLTANTGELFF

V gene: TRBV19
clone size: -
CDR3 length: 16
CDR3 protein: CASSTPPGRGNTEAFF